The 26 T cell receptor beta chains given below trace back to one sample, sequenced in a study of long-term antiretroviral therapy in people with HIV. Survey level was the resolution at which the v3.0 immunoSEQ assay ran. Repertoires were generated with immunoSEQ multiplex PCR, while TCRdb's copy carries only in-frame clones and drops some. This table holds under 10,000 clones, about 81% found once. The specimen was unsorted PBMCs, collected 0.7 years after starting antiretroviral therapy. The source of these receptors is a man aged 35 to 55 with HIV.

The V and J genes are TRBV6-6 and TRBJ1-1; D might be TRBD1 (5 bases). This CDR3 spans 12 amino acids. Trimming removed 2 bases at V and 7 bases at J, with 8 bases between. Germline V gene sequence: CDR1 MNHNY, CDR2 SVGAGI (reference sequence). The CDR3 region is CASSYPGLEAFF. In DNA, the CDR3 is TGTGCCAGCAGTTACCCGGGACTTGAAGCTTTCTTT.

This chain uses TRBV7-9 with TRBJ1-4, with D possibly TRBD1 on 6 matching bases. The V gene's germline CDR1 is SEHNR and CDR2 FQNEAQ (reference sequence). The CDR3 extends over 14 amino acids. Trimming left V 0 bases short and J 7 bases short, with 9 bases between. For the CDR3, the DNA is TGTGCCAGCAGCTTAGCGGGGGCTGGTGAAAAACTGTTTTTT. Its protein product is CASSLAGAGEKLFF.

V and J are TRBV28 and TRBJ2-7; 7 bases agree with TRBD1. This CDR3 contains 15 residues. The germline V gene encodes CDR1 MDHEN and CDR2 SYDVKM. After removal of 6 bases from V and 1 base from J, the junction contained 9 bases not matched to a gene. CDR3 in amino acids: CASSDRDSYSYEQYF. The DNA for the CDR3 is TGTGCCAGCAGCGACCGGGACAGCTATTCCTACGAGCAGTACTTC.

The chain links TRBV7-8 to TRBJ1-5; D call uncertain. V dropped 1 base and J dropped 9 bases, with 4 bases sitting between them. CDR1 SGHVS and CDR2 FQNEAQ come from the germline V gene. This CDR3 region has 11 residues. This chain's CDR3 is CASSLVGPQHF. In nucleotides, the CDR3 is TGTGCCAGCAGCTTAGTGGGGCCCCAGCATTTT.

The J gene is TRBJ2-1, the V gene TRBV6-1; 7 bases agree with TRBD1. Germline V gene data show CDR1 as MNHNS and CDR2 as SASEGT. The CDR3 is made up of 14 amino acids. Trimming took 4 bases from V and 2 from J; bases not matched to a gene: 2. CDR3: CASSAGTAYNEQFF. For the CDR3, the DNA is TGTGCCAGCAGTGCCGGGACAGCCTACAATGAGCAGTTCTTC.

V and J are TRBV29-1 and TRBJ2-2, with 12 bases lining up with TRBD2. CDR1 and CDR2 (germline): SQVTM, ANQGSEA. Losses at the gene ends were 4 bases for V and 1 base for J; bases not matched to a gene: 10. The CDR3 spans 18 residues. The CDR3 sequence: CSVAGGLAGLVNTGELFF. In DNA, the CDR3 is TGCAGCGTTGCAGGAGGACTAGCGGGACTCGTGAACACCGGGGAGCTGTTTTTT.

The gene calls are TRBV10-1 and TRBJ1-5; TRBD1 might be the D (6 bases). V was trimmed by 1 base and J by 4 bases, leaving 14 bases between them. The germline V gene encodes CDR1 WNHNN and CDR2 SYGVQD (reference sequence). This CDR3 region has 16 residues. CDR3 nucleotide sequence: TGCGCCAGCAGTGAGTGGAAGAGACAGGAAAATCAGCCCCAGCATTTT. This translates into CASSEWKRQENQPQHF.

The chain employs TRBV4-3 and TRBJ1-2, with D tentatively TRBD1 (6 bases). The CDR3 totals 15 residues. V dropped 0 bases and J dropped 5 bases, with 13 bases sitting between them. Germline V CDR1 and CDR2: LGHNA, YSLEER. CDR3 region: CASSQDLQGGYGYTF. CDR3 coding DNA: TGCGCCAGCAGCCAAGATTTACAGGGTGGGTATGGCTACACCTTC.

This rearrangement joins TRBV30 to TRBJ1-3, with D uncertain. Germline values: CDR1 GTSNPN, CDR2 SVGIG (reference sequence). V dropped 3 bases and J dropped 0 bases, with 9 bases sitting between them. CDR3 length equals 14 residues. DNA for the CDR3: TGTGCCTGGAGACGGACCCTCTCTGGAAACACCATATATTTT. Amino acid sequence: CAWRRTLSGNTIYF.

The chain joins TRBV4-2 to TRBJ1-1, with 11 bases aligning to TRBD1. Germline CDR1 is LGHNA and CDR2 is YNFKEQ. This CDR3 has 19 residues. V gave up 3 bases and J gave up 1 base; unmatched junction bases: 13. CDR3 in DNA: TGTGCCAGCAGCCAGGGGTATTTGGGGACAGGGGGTCCGAACACTGAAGCTTTCTTT. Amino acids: CASSQGYLGTGGPNTEAFF.

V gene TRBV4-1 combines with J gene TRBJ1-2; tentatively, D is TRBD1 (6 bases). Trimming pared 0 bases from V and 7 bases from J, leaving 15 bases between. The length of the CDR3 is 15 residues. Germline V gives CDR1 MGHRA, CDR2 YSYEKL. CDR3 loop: CASSQEFSGDGGYTF. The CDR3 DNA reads TGCGCCAGCAGCCAAGAGTTTTCAGGGGACGGTGGCTACACCTTC.

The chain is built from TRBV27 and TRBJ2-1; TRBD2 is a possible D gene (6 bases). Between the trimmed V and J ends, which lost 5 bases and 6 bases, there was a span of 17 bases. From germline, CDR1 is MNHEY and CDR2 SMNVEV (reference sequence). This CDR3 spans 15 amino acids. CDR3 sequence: CASSHQFVGGNEQFF. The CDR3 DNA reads TGTGCCAGCAGTCACCAATTCGTGGGGGGCAATGAGCAGTTCTTC.

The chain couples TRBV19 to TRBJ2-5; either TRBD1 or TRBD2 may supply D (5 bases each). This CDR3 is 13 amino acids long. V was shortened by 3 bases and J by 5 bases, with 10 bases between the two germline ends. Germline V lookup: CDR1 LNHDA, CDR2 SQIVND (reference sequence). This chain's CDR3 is CASSIWGMETQYF. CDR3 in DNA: TGTGCCAGTAGTATCTGGGGGATGGAGACCCAGTACTTC.

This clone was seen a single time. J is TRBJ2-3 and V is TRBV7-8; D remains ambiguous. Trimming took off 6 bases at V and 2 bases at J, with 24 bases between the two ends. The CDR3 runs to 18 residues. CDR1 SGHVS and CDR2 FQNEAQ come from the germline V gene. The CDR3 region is CASSTGPLGAQDTDTQYF. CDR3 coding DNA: TGTGCCAGCAGTACTGGGCCGTTAGGAGCTCAAGACACAGATACGCAGTATTTT.

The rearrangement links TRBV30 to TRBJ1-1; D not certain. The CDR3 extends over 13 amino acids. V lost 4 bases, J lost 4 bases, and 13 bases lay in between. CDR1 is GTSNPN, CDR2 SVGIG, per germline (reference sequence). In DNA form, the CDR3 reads TGTGCCTGGACCCTGGGCCTCCGCACTGAAGCTTTCTTT. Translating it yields CAWTLGLRTEAFF.

CDR3 protein: CASSSSGFYNEQFF. The CDR3 DNA reads TGTGCCAGCAGTTCTAGCGGATTCTACAATGAGCAGTTCTTC. The chain links TRBV6-5 to TRBJ2-1; 7 bases fit TRBD2. Germline V gives CDR1 MNHEY, CDR2 SVGAGI. The CDR3 is 14 residues long. Trimming cost V 4 bases and J 3 bases; bases outside gene matches: 3.

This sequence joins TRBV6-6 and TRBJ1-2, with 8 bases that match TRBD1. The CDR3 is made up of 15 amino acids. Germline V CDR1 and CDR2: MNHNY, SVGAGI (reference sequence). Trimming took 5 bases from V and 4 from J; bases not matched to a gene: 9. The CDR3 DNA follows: TGTGCCAGCAGTCACGGACAGGGAGATCTCTATGGCTACACCTTC. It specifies CASSHGQGDLYGYTF.

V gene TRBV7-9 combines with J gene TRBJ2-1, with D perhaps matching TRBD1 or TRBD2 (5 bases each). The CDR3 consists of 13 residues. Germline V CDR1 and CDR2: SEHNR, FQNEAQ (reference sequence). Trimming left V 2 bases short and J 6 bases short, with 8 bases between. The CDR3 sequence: CASSLRGTNEQFF. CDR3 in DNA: TGTGCCAGCAGCTTACGAGGGACCAATGAGCAGTTCTTC.

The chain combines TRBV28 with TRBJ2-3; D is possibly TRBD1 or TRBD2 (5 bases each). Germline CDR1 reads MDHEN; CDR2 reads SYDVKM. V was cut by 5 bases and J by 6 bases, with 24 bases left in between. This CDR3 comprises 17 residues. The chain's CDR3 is CASSPRLRGLYHDTQYF. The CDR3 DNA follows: TGTGCCAGCAGTCCCCGCCTCCGGGGCTTGTATCATGATACGCAGTATTTT.

In DNA, the CDR3 is TGTGCCAGCAGTGAAAGAATTTCCGATACGCAGTATTTT. Its translation is CASSERISDTQYF. The rearrangement joins TRBV6-5 to TRBJ2-3, with D unresolved. Germline CDR1 reads MNHEY; CDR2 reads SVGAGI. Trimming removed 5 bases at V and 6 bases at J, with 12 bases between. This CDR3 has 13 amino acids.

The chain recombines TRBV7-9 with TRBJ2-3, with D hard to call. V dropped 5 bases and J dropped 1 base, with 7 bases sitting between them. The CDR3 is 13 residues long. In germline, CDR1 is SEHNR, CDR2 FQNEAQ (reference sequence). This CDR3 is CASSQTGTDTQYF. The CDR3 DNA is TGTGCCAGCAGCCAGACTGGCACAGATACGCAGTATTTT.

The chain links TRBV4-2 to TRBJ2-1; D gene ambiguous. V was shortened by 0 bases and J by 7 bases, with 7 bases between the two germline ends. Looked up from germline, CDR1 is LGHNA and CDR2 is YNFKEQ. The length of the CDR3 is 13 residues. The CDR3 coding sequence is TGTGCCAGCAGCCAAGACGAGACTAATGAGCAGTTCTTC. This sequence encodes CASSQDETNEQFF.

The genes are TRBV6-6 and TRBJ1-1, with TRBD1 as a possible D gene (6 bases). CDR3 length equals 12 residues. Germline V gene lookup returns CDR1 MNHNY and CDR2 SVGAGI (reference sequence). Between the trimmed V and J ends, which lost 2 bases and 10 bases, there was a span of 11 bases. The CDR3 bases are TGTGCCAGCAGTTACGTCCGGGGGGCAGCTTTCTTT. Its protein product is CASSYVRGAAFF.

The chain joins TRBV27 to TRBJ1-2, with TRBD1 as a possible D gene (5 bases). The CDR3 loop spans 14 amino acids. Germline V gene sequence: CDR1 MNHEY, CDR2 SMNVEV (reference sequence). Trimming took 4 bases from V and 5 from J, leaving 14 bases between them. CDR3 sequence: CASSSPGTGYGYTF. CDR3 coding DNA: TGTGCCAGCAGTTCGCCCGGGACGGGGTATGGCTACACCTTC.

CDR3: CASSSSGISYNEQFF. CDR3 sequence (DNA): TGCGCCAGCAGCTCTAGCGGGATCTCCTACAATGAGCAGTTCTTC. This sequence joins TRBV5-1 and TRBJ2-1, with 9 bases fitting TRBD2. The CDR3 extends over 15 amino acids. Trimming cost V 3 bases and J 0 bases; bases outside gene matches: 1. Per germline, CDR1 SGHRS and CDR2 YFSETQ.

The CDR3 loop is CAISTISYEQYF. CDR3 coding DNA: TGTGCCATCTCTACAATCTCCTACGAGCAGTACTTC. This chain joins TRBV10-3 and TRBJ2-7; D gene ambiguous. Trimming stripped 8 bases from V and 0 bases from J, with 8 bases between. In germline, CDR1 is ENHRY, CDR2 SYGVKD. This CDR3 comprises 12 residues.